These T cell receptor beta chains were read from a single sample in a study of T cells in Graves' hyperthyroidism and ophthalmopathy. TCRdb re-derived calls from the multiplex PCR reads in MiXCR, one entry per CDR3 protein. The profile shows about 350,000 distinct CDR3 sequences, approximately 15% of them singletons. The sample consisted of blood. The receptors stem from a woman aged 25-40 years with Graves' hyperthyroidism. The CDR3 runs from the conserved cysteine through the conserved F or W. D genes are given only for firm matches. Size is omitted from some rows. Given values are once, few, many or a class for expanded clones.

abundance: few; j_gene: TRBJ1-5; d_gene: NA; v_gene: TRBV2; CDR3nt: TGTGCCGGCAGTGTTAGGGGGAGCAATCAGCCCCAGCATTTT; CDR3aa: CAGSVRGSNQPQHF
abundance: NA; j_gene: TRBJ2-1; d_gene: TRBD2; v_gene: TRBV20-1; CDR3nt: TGCAGTGCTAGAGATCAGAGGGCTAGCGGGAGGGCCGGCAATGAGCAGTTCTTC; CDR3aa: CSARDQRASGRAGNEQFF
abundance: NA; j_gene: TRBJ1-2; d_gene: NA; v_gene: TRBV10-3; CDR3nt: TGTGCCATCAGTGATGGTCGCCTAGGCCCCTATGGCTACACCTTC; CDR3aa: CAISDGRLGPYGYTF
abundance: many; j_gene: TRBJ2-7; d_gene: TRBD2; v_gene: TRBV7-2; CDR3nt: TGTGCCAGCAGCTTAAGGGGGACTAGTGCCTACGAGCAGTACTTC; CDR3aa: CASSLRGTSAYEQYF
abundance: many; j_gene: TRBJ2-7; d_gene: NA; v_gene: TRBV28; CDR3nt: TGTGCCAGCAGTCCGTGGACGGAGGACGAGCAGTACTTC; CDR3aa: CASSPWTEDEQYF
abundance: few; j_gene: TRBJ1-3; d_gene: NA; v_gene: TRBV28; CDR3nt: TGTGCCAGCCGAGGAGACCTTTCTGGAAACACCATATATTTT; CDR3aa: CASRGDLSGNTIYF
abundance: many; j_gene: TRBJ1-1; d_gene: NA; v_gene: TRBV28; CDR3nt: TGTGCCAGCAGTTCCGGTTTAAATACTGAAGCTTTCTTT; CDR3aa: CASSSGLNTEAFF
abundance: NA; j_gene: TRBJ2-2; d_gene: NA; v_gene: TRBV19; CDR3nt: TGTGCCAGTACTTTGTCGGCTGATAACACCGGGGAGCTGTTTTTT; CDR3aa: CASTLSADNTGELFF
abundance: many; j_gene: TRBJ2-1; d_gene: NA; v_gene: TRBV7-2; CDR3nt: TGTGCCAGCAGCCAGTCAGGGCCGTTGAGCCAGCGCAATGAGCAGTTCTTC; CDR3aa: CASSQSGPLSQRNEQFF
abundance: NA; j_gene: TRBJ2-7; d_gene: TRBD2; v_gene: TRBV9; CDR3nt: TGTGCCAGCAGCGTAGGGGACTATTTCGGAGTCGAGCAGTACTTC; CDR3aa: CASSVGDYFGVEQYF
abundance: NA; j_gene: TRBJ2-7; d_gene: TRBD2; v_gene: TRBV7-2; CDR3nt: TGTGCCAGCAGCCCAGGTAGCGGGAGGGCTCACGAGCAGTACTTC; CDR3aa: CASSPGSGRAHEQYF
abundance: many; j_gene: TRBJ2-6; d_gene: NA; v_gene: TRBV28; CDR3nt: TGTGCCAGCAGTTTGGATCCTGGGGCCAACGTCCTGACTTTC; CDR3aa: CASSLDPGANVLTF
abundance: many; j_gene: TRBJ1-1; d_gene: NA; v_gene: TRBV18; CDR3nt: TGTGCCAGCTCACCACCGGACTGGGGAGGGACTGAAGCTTTCTTT; CDR3aa: CASSPPDWGGTEAFF
abundance: NA; j_gene: TRBJ2-3; d_gene: NA; v_gene: TRBV9; CDR3nt: TGTGCCAGCAGCGTACAGGGAAATGTAGATACGCAGTATTTT; CDR3aa: CASSVQGNVDTQYF
abundance: many; j_gene: TRBJ2-3; d_gene: NA; v_gene: TRBV2; CDR3nt: TGTGCCAGCAGTGTCAGCGGAATTAGCACAGATACGCAGTATTTT; CDR3aa: CASSVSGISTDTQYF
abundance: few; j_gene: TRBJ2-1; d_gene: NA; v_gene: TRBV20-1; CDR3nt: TGCAGTGCTAGAGATCCTCCTAACTGGCAGTTCTTC; CDR3aa: CSARDPPNWQFF
abundance: NA; j_gene: TRBJ2-1; d_gene: NA; v_gene: TRBV29-1; CDR3nt: TGCAGCGTTGTGGACTGGGGAGGTGAGCAGTTCTTC; CDR3aa: CSVVDWGGEQFF
abundance: many; j_gene: TRBJ1-2; d_gene: NA; v_gene: TRBV19; CDR3nt: TGTGCCAGTACCGCGAACTCCTTTAACTATGGCTACACCTTC; CDR3aa: CASTANSFNYGYTF
abundance: many; j_gene: TRBJ1-1; d_gene: NA; v_gene: TRBV5-1; CDR3nt: TGCGCCAGCAGCTTAGGGTTCCCAGCGGGCACTGAAGCTTTCTTT; CDR3aa: CASSLGFPAGTEAFF
abundance: NA; j_gene: TRBJ2-2; d_gene: TRBD2; v_gene: TRBV6-1; CDR3nt: TGTGCCAGCAGACCCGGTAGCGGGAGGGGGAGCACCGGGGAGCTGTTTTTT; CDR3aa: CASRPGSGRGSTGELFF
abundance: many; j_gene: TRBJ1-2; d_gene: NA; v_gene: TRBV7-9; CDR3nt: TGTGCCAGCAGCCAGGGAAGTAGTGGCTACACCTTC; CDR3aa: CASSQGSSGYTF
abundance: few; j_gene: TRBJ2-2; d_gene: TRBD1; v_gene: TRBV7-9; CDR3nt: TGTGCCAGCAGCTCTGGACAGGAGAACACCGGGGAGCTGTTTTTT; CDR3aa: CASSSGQENTGELFF
abundance: many; j_gene: TRBJ1-5; d_gene: TRBD1; v_gene: TRBV27; CDR3nt: TGTGCCAGCAGCCGGGACAGGGGGGTATATAGCAATCAGCCCCAGCATTTT; CDR3aa: CASSRDRGVYSNQPQHF
abundance: once; j_gene: TRBJ1-1; d_gene: NA; v_gene: TRBV5-6; CDR3nt: TGTGCCAGCAGCTTGGAGGGGGGCGCAAATGAAGCTTTCTTT; CDR3aa: CASSLEGGANEAFF
abundance: many; j_gene: TRBJ2-7; d_gene: NA; v_gene: TRBV28; CDR3nt: TGTGCCACCAGGACCGCGACTAGATTTTACGAGCAGTACTTC; CDR3aa: CATRTATRFYEQYF
abundance: NA; j_gene: TRBJ2-3; d_gene: NA; v_gene: TRBV10-2; CDR3nt: TGCGCCAGCAGTGTTAGCGGACGCACAGATACGCAGTATTTT; CDR3aa: CASSVSGRTDTQYF
abundance: many; j_gene: TRBJ1-5; d_gene: NA; v_gene: TRBV28; CDR3nt: TGTGCCAGCGTTCTTTCACAGGTGGCGATGAAAAATCAGCCCCAGCATTTT; CDR3aa: CASVLSQVAMKNQPQHF
abundance: many; j_gene: TRBJ2-7; d_gene: TRBD1; v_gene: TRBV6-1; CDR3nt: TGTGCCAGCAGTAGCCGGGACAGATACGAGCAGTACTTC; CDR3aa: CASSSRDRYEQYF
abundance: many; j_gene: TRBJ2-3; d_gene: TRBD1; v_gene: TRBV11-2; CDR3nt: TGTGCCAGCAGCTTAGATCTCGACAGGGGCCTCAGATTAGATACGCAGTATTTT; CDR3aa: CASSLDLDRGLRLDTQYF
abundance: NA; j_gene: TRBJ1-3; d_gene: NA; v_gene: TRBV18; CDR3nt: TGTGCCAGCTCACCACCAGAGTCGTTCGGAAACACCATATATTTT; CDR3aa: CASSPPESFGNTIYF
abundance: many; j_gene: TRBJ2-7; d_gene: NA; v_gene: TRBV6-5; CDR3nt: TGTGCCAGCAGTTACCGGCTAAACTACGAGCAGTACTTC; CDR3aa: CASSYRLNYEQYF
abundance: many; j_gene: TRBJ2-7; d_gene: TRBD2; v_gene: TRBV6-2/TRBV6-3; CDR3nt: TGTGCCAGCAGCCCTCGGACGGGACTAGCGGGACCCTACGAGCAGTACTTC; CDR3aa: CASSPRTGLAGPYEQYF
abundance: few; j_gene: TRBJ1-4; d_gene: TRBD1; v_gene: TRBV10-3; CDR3nt: TGTGCCATCAGTGCGACAGGGAATGGAAATGAAAAACTGTTTTTT; CDR3aa: CAISATGNGNEKLFF
abundance: many; j_gene: TRBJ2-5; d_gene: NA; v_gene: TRBV20-1; CDR3nt: TGCAGTTCAGGTCGAGGATCAGAGACCCAGTACTTC; CDR3aa: CSSGRGSETQYF
abundance: many; j_gene: TRBJ2-7; d_gene: TRBD2; v_gene: TRBV28; CDR3nt: TGTGCCAGCAGTTTGGCTAGCGGGAAGGTGCAGTACTTC; CDR3aa: CASSLASGKVQYF
abundance: many; j_gene: TRBJ2-1; d_gene: NA; v_gene: TRBV12-3/TRBV12-4; CDR3nt: TGTGCCAGCGGTCAGTATTATGAGCAGTTCTTC; CDR3aa: CASGQYYEQFF
abundance: many; j_gene: TRBJ2-3; d_gene: NA; v_gene: TRBV7-8; CDR3nt: TGTGCCAGCAGCTTGATGGGCGCAGATACGCAGTATTTT; CDR3aa: CASSLMGADTQYF
abundance: NA; j_gene: TRBJ2-1; d_gene: NA; v_gene: TRBV4-1; CDR3nt: TGCGCCAGCAGCCAACATTCCGGGACGGCGAGCAATGAGCAGTTCTTC; CDR3aa: CASSQHSGTASNEQFF
abundance: many; j_gene: TRBJ2-5; d_gene: NA; v_gene: TRBV12-3/TRBV12-4; CDR3nt: TGTGCCAGCAGTTTACTCGGGGCAGAGACCCAGTACTTC; CDR3aa: CASSLLGAETQYF
abundance: many; j_gene: TRBJ2-5; d_gene: TRBD2; v_gene: TRBV7-2; CDR3nt: TGTGCCAGCAGCGAGGGACTAGCGGGAGGGCCACAAGAGACCCAGTACTTC; CDR3aa: CASSEGLAGGPQETQYF
abundance: many; j_gene: TRBJ1-1; d_gene: TRBD1; v_gene: TRBV12-3/TRBV12-4; CDR3nt: TGTGCCAGCAGGCCAAGGACAGGCGGGAACACTGAAGCTTTCTTT; CDR3aa: CASRPRTGGNTEAFF
abundance: many; j_gene: TRBJ2-3; d_gene: NA; v_gene: TRBV7-3; CDR3nt: TGTGCCAGCAGGGGGGCGCAGGATACGCAGTATTTT; CDR3aa: CASRGAQDTQYF
abundance: few; j_gene: TRBJ2-1; d_gene: NA; v_gene: TRBV4-2; CDR3nt: TGTGCCAGCAGCCAGGGGGTTCCCCCGCAGTTCTTC; CDR3aa: CASSQGVPPQFF
abundance: NA; j_gene: TRBJ2-5; d_gene: TRBD2; v_gene: TRBV28; CDR3nt: TGTGCCAGCATAGCAGCGGGAGTCCAGGAGACCCAGTACTTC; CDR3aa: CASIAAGVQETQYF
abundance: NA; j_gene: TRBJ2-1; d_gene: NA; v_gene: TRBV5-1; CDR3nt: TGCGCCAGCAGCTTGCCGGGCTCCCTAGGGGGGAATGAGCAGTTCTTC; CDR3aa: CASSLPGSLGGNEQFF
abundance: many; j_gene: TRBJ2-7; d_gene: NA; v_gene: TRBV6-1; CDR3nt: TGTGCCAGCAGATCTACAGGGTCGTCCGTCGAGCAGTACTTC; CDR3aa: CASRSTGSSVEQYF
abundance: many; j_gene: TRBJ2-3; d_gene: TRBD2; v_gene: TRBV3-1; CDR3nt: TGTGCCAGCAGCCCGGCCGGCCTAGCGGACGGCACAGATACGCAGTATTTT; CDR3aa: CASSPAGLADGTDTQYF
abundance: NA; j_gene: TRBJ2-1; d_gene: NA; v_gene: TRBV2; CDR3nt: TGTGCCAGCAGTTTCGGGGTCGACCACAATGAGCAGTTCTTC; CDR3aa: CASSFGVDHNEQFF
abundance: many; j_gene: TRBJ2-1; d_gene: TRBD2; v_gene: TRBV6-2/TRBV6-3; CDR3nt: TGTGCCACCCTGTCCTCTAGCGGAAGTAATGAGCAGTTCTTC; CDR3aa: CATLSSSGSNEQFF
abundance: NA; j_gene: TRBJ1-2; d_gene: TRBD1; v_gene: TRBV7-9; CDR3nt: TGTGCCAGCAGCCGATCAGGGGGCGGGAGCTATGGCTACACCTTC; CDR3aa: CASSRSGGGSYGYTF
abundance: few; j_gene: TRBJ2-2; d_gene: NA; v_gene: TRBV29-1; CDR3nt: TGCAGCGTTGAGGCGTCAGGGGACGGGGAGCTGTTTTTT; CDR3aa: CSVEASGDGELFF
abundance: many; j_gene: TRBJ2-3; d_gene: NA; v_gene: TRBV28; CDR3nt: TGTGCCAGCATGGGGGAGTCGAACACAGATACGCAGTATTTT; CDR3aa: CASMGESNTDTQYF
abundance: few; j_gene: TRBJ1-4; d_gene: NA; v_gene: TRBV19; CDR3nt: TGTGCCAGTAGTATCGAGTCCTCAACTAATGAAAAACTGTTTTTT; CDR3aa: CASSIESSTNEKLFF
abundance: NA; j_gene: TRBJ2-1; d_gene: NA; v_gene: TRBV7-2; CDR3nt: TGTGCCAGCAGCTTAAACGTCGATGAGCAGTTCTTC; CDR3aa: CASSLNVDEQFF
abundance: NA; j_gene: TRBJ2-2; d_gene: NA; v_gene: TRBV18; CDR3nt: TGTGCCAGCTCGCCCGCCCAGGGTTCCGGGGAGCTGTTTTTT; CDR3aa: CASSPAQGSGELFF